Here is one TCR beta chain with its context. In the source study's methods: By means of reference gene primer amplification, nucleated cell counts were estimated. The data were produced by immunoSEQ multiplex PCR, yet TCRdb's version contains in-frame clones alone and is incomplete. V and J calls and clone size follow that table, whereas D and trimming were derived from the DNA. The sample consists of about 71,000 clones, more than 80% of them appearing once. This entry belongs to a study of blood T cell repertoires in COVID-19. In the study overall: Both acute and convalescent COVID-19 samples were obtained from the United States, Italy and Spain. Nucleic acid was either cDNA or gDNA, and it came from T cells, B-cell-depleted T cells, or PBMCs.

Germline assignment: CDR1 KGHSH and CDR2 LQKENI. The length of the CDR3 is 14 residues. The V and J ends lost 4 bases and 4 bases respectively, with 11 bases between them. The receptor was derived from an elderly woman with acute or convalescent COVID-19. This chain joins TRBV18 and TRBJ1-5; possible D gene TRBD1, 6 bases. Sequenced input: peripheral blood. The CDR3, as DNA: TGTGCCAGCTCACGACTACAGGGAAATCAGCCCCAGCATTTT. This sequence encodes CASSRLQGNQPQHF.